This paragraph reports one T cell receptor beta chain. Its target is unknown. A second PCR of 7 to 11 cycles used a sample-barcoded 5' primer and a J-beta primer mix. All cDNA molecules were each tagged by a template-switch adaptor with 12 random nucleotides. TCRdb called the 5' RACE reads again in MiXCR, with one record for every CDR3 protein. The table records about 1.4 million distinct CDR3 sequences, approximately 59% of them present only once. The data were obtained in a study of blood T cells in healthy people across ages. Study-wide findings and caveats: TCR beta diversity per million T cells fell roughly linearly with age.

V lost 4 bases to trimming and J lost 9 bases; unmatched junction nucleotides: 9. Per the germline V gene, CDR1 is DFQATT and CDR2 is SNEGSKA (reference sequence). The CDR3 is 15 residues long. Total RNA was extracted at no less than 5.5 micrograms per sample. The chain uses TRBV20-1 and TRBJ2-1, with TRBD2 identical over 13 bases. Sequencing input: blood. This TCR was sampled from a man aged 18 to 29 in good health. CDR3 in amino acids: CSAIDTSGRVSEQFF. CDR3 nucleotides: TGCAGTGCTATTGATACTAGCGGGAGGGTTAGTGAGCAGTTCTTC.